This entry concerns a single TCR beta chain. What it binds is not known. Primers for the PCR totalled 60 Vbeta and 13 Jbeta. The assay was immunoSEQ multiplex PCR, and TCRdb's table has in-frame clones only and misses some. Recorded here are some 80,000 clones; the top ten clones represent less than 1.5%. The CDR3 runs to 13 residues. Losses at the gene ends were 3 bases for V and 12 bases for J; bases not matched to a gene: 9. Germline V gene sequence: CDR1 SGDLS, CDR2 YYNGEE. This sample is part of a study of cytomegalovirus exposure and HLA in healthy donors. The study's findings and limits: Most CMV-associated TCR beta chains were later found to appear HLA-restricted. Reports indicated that the classifier achieved high specificity and sensitivity in diagnosing cytomegalovirus status.

This chain connects TRBV9 to TRBJ1-2; 9 nucleotides line up with TRBD1. The TCR originated in a woman aged 25-40 years in good health and CMV-seronegative. The sample comprised PBMCs. The CDR3, as DNA: TGTGCCAGCAGCGGGTCTCCGGGACAGGGTAACACCTTC. The encoded protein is CASSGSPGQGNTF. The full variable domain, with the rest looked up from reference TRBV9 and TRBJ1-2, is DSGVTQTPKHLITATGQRVTLRCSPRSGDLSVYWYQQSLDQGLQFLIQYYNGEERAKGNILERFSAQQFPDLHSELNLSSLELGDSALYFCASSGSPGQGNTFGSGTRLTVV.